The text below deals with one T cell receptor beta chain. Its target is unknown. The sample originates from a study of OX40 agonist ivuxolimab in advanced cancers. For the study at large: The study treated patients with ivuxolimab, an agonistic anti-OX40 (CD134) antibody. Patients with prior anti-PD-1, anti-PD-L1 or anti-CTLA-4 therapy were eligible; 40% had some. Findings and limits, study-wide: Dose levels from 0.1 to 3.0 mg/kg saw CD4+ and CD8+ blood T cells expand clonally by week 6.

Some clones are missing from TCRdb's copy, which holds only in-frame ones; the method was immunoSEQ multiplex PCR. The data show about 69,000 clones, about nine tenths seen once. Germline V CDR1 and CDR2: SGDLS, YYNGEE. The CDR3 has 17 amino acids. V shed 4 bases and J shed 0 bases, with 14 bases lying between them. The gene calls are TRBV9 and TRBJ2-6; D may be TRBD1 or TRBD2 (5 bases each). This receptor was taken from an adult with an advanced solid tumor such as melanoma, head and neck, liver or kidney cancer. The sequences come from CD4+ or CD8+ T cells sorted from blood, collected in a trial of the OX40 agonist ivuxolimab. CDR3: CASSPRWGTSGANVLTF. In DNA form, the CDR3 reads TGTGCCAGCAGCCCCCGGTGGGGGACCTCTGGGGCCAACGTCCTGACTTTC. Filled out from reference TRBV9 and TRBJ2-6, the complete variable domain reads DSGVTQTPKHLITATGQRVTLRCSPRSGDLSVYWYQQSLDQGLQFLIQYYNGEERAKGNILERFSAQQFPDLHSELNLSSLELGDSALYFCASSPRWGTSGANVLTFGAGSRLTVL.